This T cell receptor beta chain stems from a study of type 1 regulatory T cells. Study information: T-allo10 is a Tr1-enriched, alloantigen-specific CD4 T cell product made in vitro. Study-wide results and caveats: Compared with non-type 1 regulatory T cells, type 1 regulatory T cells showed a more restricted TCR repertoire.

This clonotype was found once. Its target is not known. The CDR3 is 19 residues long. Unmatched junction bases numbered 8, after V lost 0 bases and J lost 5 bases. Germline CDR1 reads LGHNA; CDR2 reads YSLEER. TCRdb re-called the reads through MiXCR, storing one row per CDR3 protein. The repertoire holds about 65,000 distinct CDR3 sequences, with roughly 49% as singletons. Sequencing was done on a sample of cultured non-Tr1 T cells, either the whole culture or a sorted T cell fraction (not recorded which). The chain couples TRBV4-3 to TRBJ2-1; 15 bases line up with TRBD2. This receptor was identified in a human donor in good health. The CDR3 DNA reads as TGCGCCAGCAGCCAAGATTCCGGGACTAGCGGGGGGCCCCACAATGAGCAGTTCTTC. Its protein is CASSQDSGTSGGPHNEQFF.